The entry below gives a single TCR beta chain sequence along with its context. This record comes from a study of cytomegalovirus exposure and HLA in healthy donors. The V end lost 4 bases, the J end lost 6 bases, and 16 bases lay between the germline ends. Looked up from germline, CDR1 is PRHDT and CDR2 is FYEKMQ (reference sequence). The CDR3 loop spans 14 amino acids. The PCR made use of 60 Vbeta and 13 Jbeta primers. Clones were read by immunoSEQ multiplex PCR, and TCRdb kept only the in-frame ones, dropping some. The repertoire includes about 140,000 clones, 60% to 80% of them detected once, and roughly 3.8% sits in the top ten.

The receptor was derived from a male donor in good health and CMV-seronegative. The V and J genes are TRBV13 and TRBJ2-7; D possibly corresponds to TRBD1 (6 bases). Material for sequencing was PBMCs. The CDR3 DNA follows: TGTGCCAGCAGCTGGGGACACGTACAGACCGAGCAGTACTTC. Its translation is CASSWGHVQTEQYF.